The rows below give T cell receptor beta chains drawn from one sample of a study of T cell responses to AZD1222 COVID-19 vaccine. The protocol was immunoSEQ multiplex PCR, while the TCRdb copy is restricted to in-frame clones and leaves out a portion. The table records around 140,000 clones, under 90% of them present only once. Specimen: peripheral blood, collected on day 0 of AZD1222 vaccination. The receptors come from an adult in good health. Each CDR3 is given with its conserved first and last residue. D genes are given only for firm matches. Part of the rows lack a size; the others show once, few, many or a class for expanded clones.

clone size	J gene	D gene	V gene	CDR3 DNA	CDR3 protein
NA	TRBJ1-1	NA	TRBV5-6	TGTGCCAGCTTGCGACAGTTTAACACTGAAGCTTTCTTT	CASLRQFNTEAFF
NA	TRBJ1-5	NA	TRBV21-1	TGTGCCAGCAGTCCTTGGAGGGCAAGGTTATTGATTTTCGTTCAGCCCCAGCATTTT	CASSPWRARLLIFVQPQHF
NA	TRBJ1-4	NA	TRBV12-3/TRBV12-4	TGTGCCAGCAGTTTTACAGAAAATGAAAAACTGTTTTTT	CASSFTENEKLFF
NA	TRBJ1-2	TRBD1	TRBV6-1	TGTGCCAGCAGTGAGGGGGGGACAGGGGGTGGCTACACCTTC	CASSEGGTGGGYTF
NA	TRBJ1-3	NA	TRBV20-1	TGCAGTGCTAGTTCTTTCAGGGTTGGAAAGGGAAACACCATATATTTT	CSASSFRVGKGNTIYF
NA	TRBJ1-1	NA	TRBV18	TGTGCCAGCTCATCTATGACCGGGAACACTGAAGCTTTCTTT	CASSSMTGNTEAFF
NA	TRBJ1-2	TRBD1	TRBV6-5	TGTGCCAGCAGTCCGGGACAGGGTTATTTTGGCTACACCTTC	CASSPGQGYFGYTF
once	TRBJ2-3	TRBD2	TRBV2	TGTGCCAGCAACCTAGCGGGGAGCACTGATACGCAGTATTTT	CASNLAGSTDTQYF
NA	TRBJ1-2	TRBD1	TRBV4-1	TGCGCCAGCAGCCAACTCTTAACGACAGGGCCCCGCTATGGCTACACCTTC	CASSQLLTTGPRYGYTF
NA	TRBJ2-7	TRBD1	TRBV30	TGTGCCTGGAGTGTAAAGGGACAGGGCGGAGGCTACGAGCAGTACTTC	CAWSVKGQGGGYEQYF
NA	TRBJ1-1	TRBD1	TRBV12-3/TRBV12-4	TGTGCCAGCAGGACAGGGTTGGTTGAAGCTTTCTTT	CASRTGLVEAFF
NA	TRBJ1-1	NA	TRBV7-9	TGTGCCAGCAGCTTAGAGGCGATCGGCACTGAAGCTTTCTTT	CASSLEAIGTEAFF
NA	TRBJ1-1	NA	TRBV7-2	TGTGCCAGCAGCTTATTAGCAGGGCAGACTGAAGCTTTCTTT	CASSLLAGQTEAFF
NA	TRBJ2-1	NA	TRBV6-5	TGTGCCAGCAGCCCCCTGGCGATCTCCTACAATGAGCAGTTCTTC	CASSPLAISYNEQFF
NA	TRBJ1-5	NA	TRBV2	TGTGCCAGCAACCCGCAGGGTGGTCAGCCCCAGCATTTT	CASNPQGGQPQHF
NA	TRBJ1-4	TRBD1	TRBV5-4	TGTGCCAGCACCGCTTCGGGACAGGGGGGGCTGTTTTTT	CASTASGQGGLFF
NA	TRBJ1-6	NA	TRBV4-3	TGCGCCAGCAGCCAAGAGGGGCAATCACCCCTCCACTTT	CASSQEGQSPLHF
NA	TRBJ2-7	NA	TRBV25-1	TGTGCCAGCAGTGAATTGGGCAGGATCCACGAGCAGTACTTC	CASSELGRIHEQYF
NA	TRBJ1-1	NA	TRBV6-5	TGTGCCAGCAAACCTTCTGCAGGTCTGGGCACTGAAGCTTTCTTT	CASKPSAGLGTEAFF
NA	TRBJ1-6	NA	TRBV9	TGTGCCAGCAGCGTCGGGGGTAATTCACCCCTCCACTTT	CASSVGGNSPLHF
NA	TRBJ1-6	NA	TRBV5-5	TGTGCCAGCAGCATATCCGGGACACAAAATTCACCCCTCCACTTT	CASSISGTQNSPLHF
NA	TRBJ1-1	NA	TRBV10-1	TGCGCCAGCAGTACGGGACGGAAAAACACTGAAGCTTTCTTT	CASSTGRKNTEAFF
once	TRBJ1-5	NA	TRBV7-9	TGTGCCAGCAGCTTGCAGGGGATGAGCAATCAGCCCCAGCATTTT	CASSLQGMSNQPQHF
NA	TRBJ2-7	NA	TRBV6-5	TGTGCCAGCAGTTACTCGAGGTCGGGCGCGGGCTACGAGCAGTACTTC	CASSYSRSGAGYEQYF
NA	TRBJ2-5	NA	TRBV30	TGTGCCTGGAGCCTAGTGGGGCAAGAGACCCAGTACTTC	CAWSLVGQETQYF
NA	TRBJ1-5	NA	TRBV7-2	TGTGCCAGCAGCTCACAGGAGGGAGGTCAGCCCCAGCATTTT	CASSSQEGGQPQHF
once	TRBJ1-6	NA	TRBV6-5	TGTGCCAGCAGACTACTGGAAGGTTCACCCCTCCACTTT	CASRLLEGSPLHF
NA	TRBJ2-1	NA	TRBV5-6	TGTGCCAGCAGCTCAGGGGCCTCCTACAATGAGCAGTTCTTC	CASSSGASYNEQFF
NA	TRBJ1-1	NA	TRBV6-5	TGTGCCGGCAAGAAGCCTATGAACACTGAAGCTTTCTTT	CAGKKPMNTEAFF
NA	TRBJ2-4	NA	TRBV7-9	TGTGCCAGCAGCGGGGACGACAGCAGCCTAAACATTCAGTACTTC	CASSGDDSSLNIQYF
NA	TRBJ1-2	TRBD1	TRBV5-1	TGCGCCAGCAGCATCCGGGACAGGGGTTTTGTTCGCGGCTACACCTTC	CASSIRDRGFVRGYTF
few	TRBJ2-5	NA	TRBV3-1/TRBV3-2	TGTGCCAGCAGCCAAGGGGCAGGGGATCAAGAGACCCAGTACTTC	CASSQGAGDQETQYF
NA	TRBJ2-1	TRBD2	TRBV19	TGTGCCAGTAAGCGGGGGGGCCCGACCCTCAATGAGCAGTTCTTC	CASKRGGPTLNEQFF
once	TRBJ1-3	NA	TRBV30	TGTGCCTGGAGTGTTTCCGGATACTCTGGAAACACCATATATTTT	CAWSVSGYSGNTIYF
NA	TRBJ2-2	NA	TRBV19	TGTGCCAGTAGTAAGCTGGAGGAGGACACCGGGGAGCTGTTTTTT	CASSKLEEDTGELFF
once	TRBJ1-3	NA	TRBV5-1	TGCGCCAGCAGCCAGGGTGGGGGCCCTGGAAACACCATATATTTT	CASSQGGGPGNTIYF
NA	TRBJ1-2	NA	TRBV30	TGTGCCTGTAGGGATTCTAACTATGGCTACACCTTC	CACRDSNYGYTF
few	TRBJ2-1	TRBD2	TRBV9	TGTGCCAGCAGCGTAGCTAGAGGGAGGGTATCCCTCTACAATGAGCAGTTCTTC	CASSVARGRVSLYNEQFF
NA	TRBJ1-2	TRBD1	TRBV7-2	TGTGCCAGCAGCCCCCCCGGGACAGGGGTGTATGGCTACACCTTC	CASSPPGTGVYGYTF
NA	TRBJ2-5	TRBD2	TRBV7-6	TGTGCCAGCAGCCCCCGGACTAGCGGGCCTCAAGAGACCCAGTACTTC	CASSPRTSGPQETQYF